The clone carrying this T cell receptor (beta chain) was seen once. Antigen: not known. One end of the junction fails to match germline, which may point to a read error. Other DNA sequences in the sample encode the same CDR3. Autologous stem cell transplantation was followed by relapse in every patient, and brentuximab vedotin exposure varied. These data come from a study of PD-1 blockade in classical Hodgkin lymphoma. The method was immunoSEQ multiplex PCR; TCRdb's version includes in-frame clones alone and lacks a portion of them. The sample carries around 14,000 clones, around 80% recorded once. CDR1 SGDLS and CDR2 YYNGEE come from the germline V gene. The CDR3 consists of 14 residues. The study, taken as a whole, reports: Complete responders' baseline diversity resembled that of newly diagnosed patients. Patients who began taking nivolumab under 1 year after ASCT were left out. Newly diagnosed patients reportedly trailed healthy donors in baseline TCR diversity. A significant rise in TCR diversity by C4D1 was seen for CD4+ but not CD8+ cells.

This sequence originates from a human donor with classical Hodgkin lymphoma. The J gene is TRBJ1-2, the V gene TRBV9; D not resolved. The source was peripheral blood mononuclear cells (PBMCs), collected before the second cycle of nivolumab. CDR3 residues: CASSVAVGSYGYTF. In DNA form, the CDR3 reads TGCGCCAGCAGCGTAGCAGTGGGGAGCTATGGCTACACCTTC. The full variable domain, completed using reference TRBV9 and TRBJ1-2, is DSGVTQTPKHLITATGQRVTLRCSPRSGDLSVYWYQQSLDQGLQFLIQYYNGEERAKGNILERFSAQQFPDLHSELNLSSLELGDSALYFCASSVAVGSYGYTFGSGTRLTVV.